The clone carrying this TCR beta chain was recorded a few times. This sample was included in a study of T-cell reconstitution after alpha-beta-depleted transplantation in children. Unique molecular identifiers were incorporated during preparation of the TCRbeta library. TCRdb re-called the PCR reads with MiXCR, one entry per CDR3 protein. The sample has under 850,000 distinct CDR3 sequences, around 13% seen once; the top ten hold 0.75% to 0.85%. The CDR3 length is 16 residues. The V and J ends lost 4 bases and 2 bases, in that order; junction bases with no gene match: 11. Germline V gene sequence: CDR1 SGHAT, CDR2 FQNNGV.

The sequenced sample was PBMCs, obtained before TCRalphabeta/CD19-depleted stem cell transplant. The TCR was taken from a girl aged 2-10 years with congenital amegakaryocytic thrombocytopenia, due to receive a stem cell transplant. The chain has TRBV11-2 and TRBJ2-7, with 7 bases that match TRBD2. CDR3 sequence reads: CASSSPAGVGTYEQYF. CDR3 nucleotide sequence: TGTGCCAGCAGCTCCCCCGCGGGGGTTGGGACCTACGAGCAGTACTTC.